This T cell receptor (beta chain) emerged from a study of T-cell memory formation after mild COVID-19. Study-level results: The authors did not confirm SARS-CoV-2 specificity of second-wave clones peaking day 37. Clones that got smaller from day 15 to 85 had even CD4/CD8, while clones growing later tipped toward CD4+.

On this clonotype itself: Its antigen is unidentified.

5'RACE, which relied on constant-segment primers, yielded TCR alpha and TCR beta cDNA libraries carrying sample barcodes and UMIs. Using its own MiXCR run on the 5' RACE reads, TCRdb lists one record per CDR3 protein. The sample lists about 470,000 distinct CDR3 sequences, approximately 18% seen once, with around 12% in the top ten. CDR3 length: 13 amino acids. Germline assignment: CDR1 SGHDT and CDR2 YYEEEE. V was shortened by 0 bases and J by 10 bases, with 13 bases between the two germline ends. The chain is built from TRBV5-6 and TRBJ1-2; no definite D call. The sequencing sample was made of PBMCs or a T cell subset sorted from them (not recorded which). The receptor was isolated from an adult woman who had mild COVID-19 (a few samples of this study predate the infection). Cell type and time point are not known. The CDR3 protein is CASSLDSLAVYTF. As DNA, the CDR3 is TGTGCCAGCAGCTTGGACAGCTTAGCGGTCTACACCTTC.